This record looks at one TCR beta chain sequence and its context. The antigen this receptor binds is unknown. No much larger clone exists at a distance of one base, and base qualities are not known. The trial excluded patients who had a history of autoimmune disease or who were on systemic immunosuppression. Peripheral blood for TCR sequencing was collected from all dose cohorts at baseline, on cycle 4 day 1, and on cycle 7 day 1. Samples came from an open-label, multicenter, first-in-human phase I dose-escalation trial of ivuxolimab. Adults with locally advanced or metastatic head and neck squamous cell, hepatocellular, melanoma or renal cell carcinoma were enrolled in the trial. CD4+ and CD8+ T cells were sorted separately from peripheral blood before TCR sequencing. Genomic DNA was extracted from sorted cells for sequencing of the TCRbeta CDR3 region. The immunoSEQ Assay was used to sequence the TCRbeta CDR3 regions. What TCRdb holds here is the immuneACCESS table cut down to in-frame rearrangements. Part of the clones is not present; checked against another copy, under half of the missing clones reflect an unresolved V gene, and the others are unexplained. The sample includes 30,000 to 45,000 clones, with less than 90% observed a single time. The ten largest clones represent about 4% of the sample.

Sequences KGHSH (CDR1) and LQKENI (CDR2) are obtained from the germline V gene. The CDR3, cysteine through phenylalanine, is 14 amino acids long. This entry keeps only the CDR3 DNA: 42 bases, framed from base 1. V is shortened by 3 bases, J by 7 bases, and the region joining them spans 13 bases. This specimen comes from a study of OX40 agonist ivuxolimab in advanced cancers. For the study in its entirety: Ivuxolimab was an agonistic, fully human IgG2 monoclonal antibody directed against OX40 (CD134), a costimulatory receptor. Prior anti-PD-1, anti-PD-L1 or anti-CTLA-4 therapy was permitted, and about 40% of dose-escalation patients had received checkpoint inhibitors. Partial responses occurred in three dose-escalation patients: two with cutaneous melanoma and one with hepatocellular carcinoma. Peripheral TCRbeta sequencing aimed to test whether ivuxolimab altered TCR sequence diversity and caused clonal T-cell expansion. Among the roughly 52 dose-escalation patients, 19 had hepatocellular carcinoma, some 15 melanoma, 9 renal cell carcinoma and 9 head and neck cancer. Intravenous ivuxolimab was administered to patients every 2 weeks at six dose levels: 0.01, 0.1, 0.3, 1.5, 3 and 10 mg/kg. A male proportion of 82.7% and a mean age of 60 years, ranging from roughly 23 to 90, were recorded for the dose-escalation cohort. The paper covers the monotherapy dose-escalation part of the phase I ivuxolimab trial, which included N = 52 patients.

Study-level results and caveats: Which antigens the clonally expanded peripheral T cells were specific for was not determined. After ivuxolimab, CD8+ T cells had more expanded clones than CD4+ T cells on average. In the 0.1-3.0 mg/kg groups, partial responders were among the patients with the lowest normalized peripheral clonal expansion, particularly in CD8+ T cells. Low levels of normalized T-cell clonal expansion were also seen in some nonresponding patients. Clonal expansion of both CD4+ and CD8+ blood T cells was observed from baseline to week 6 at doses 0.1 to 3.0 mg/kg.

The TCR was taken from an adult with an advanced solid tumor such as melanoma, head and neck, liver or kidney cancer. This chain is built from TRBV18 and TRBJ2-1; 6 matching bases give a weak D call of TRBD2. The source was CD4+ or CD8+ T cells sorted from blood, collected in a trial of the OX40 agonist ivuxolimab. The CDR3 region has the sequence CASSPRLDRNEQFF. The bases read TGTGCCAGCTCACCTAGACTAGACCGAAATGAGCAGTTCTTC.